This TCR beta chain was recorded in a study of blood T cell repertoires in COVID-19. Study background: Sites in the United States, Italy and Spain provided acute and convalescent COVID-19 samples.

This clone was detected only a few times. Profiled with immunoSEQ multiplex PCR; TCRdb holds only in-frame clones, not every one. There are 250,000 to 350,000 clones in the sample; around 87% occur only once, and around 7.8% lies in the top ten. The sample taken for sequencing was peripheral blood. The sequence derives from a woman in her fifties or sixties who had recovered from COVID-19.

Here the CDR3 reads CASRSGGGRGTDTQYF. DNA of the CDR3: TGTGCCAGCAGGTCTGGGGGGGGGCGCGGCACAGATACGCAGTATTTT. This chain uses TRBV7-8 with TRBJ2-3; maybe TRBD2 (7 bases). Looked up from germline, CDR1 is SGHVS and CDR2 is FQNEAQ. V gave up 6 bases and J gave up 1 base, with 17 bases separating them. The CDR3 covers 16 residues.